This entry lists 2 T cell receptor beta chains sequenced from one sample in a study of blood T cells in healthy people across ages (dated by TCRdb to the mid-2010s). The method behind the library was 5' RACE. These reads were obtained on an Illumina HiSeq 2500. The second PCR ran for roughly 7 to 11 cycles and used a J-beta primer mix along with a sample-barcoded 5' primer. The public reads were run again by TCRdb, first through fastp at Q25 and then through MiXCR, and only productive beta chains were kept. Duplicate CDR3 protein sequences are folded into a single record with the most common DNA and genes. Here the sample has 800,000 to 950,000 distinct CDR3 sequences; 36% occur a single time. The ten largest clones add up to around 13% of the sample. The sample comprised blood. The receptors were sampled from a man younger than 35 in good health.

This clonotype was seen only a few times. This sequence joins TRBV4-1 and TRBJ2-1; 7 bases are shared with TRBD1. Germline V gives CDR1 MGHRA, CDR2 YSYEKL. Losses at the gene ends were 5 bases for V and 6 bases for J; bases not matched to a gene: 37. The CDR3 runs 24 residues. CDR3 sequence reads: CASSAHTGVDGGSSGLPNGNEQFF. As DNA, the CDR3 is TGCGCCAGCAGCGCCCATACAGGGGTCGATGGCGGGTCCTCCGGGCTCCCAAACGGCAATGAGCAGTTCTTC.

To note about this clonotype: An end of the junction does not agree with germline; a read error may underlie this. The chain joins TRBV2 to TRBJ1-6; TRBD1 is a possible D gene (5 bases). The CDR3 covers 13 residues. Germline V gene lookup returns CDR1 SNHLY and CDR2 FYNNEI. CDR3 in amino acids: CASISQGYSPPHF. As DNA, the CDR3 is TGTGCCAGCATTAGCCAGGGCTATTCACCCCCCCACTTT.